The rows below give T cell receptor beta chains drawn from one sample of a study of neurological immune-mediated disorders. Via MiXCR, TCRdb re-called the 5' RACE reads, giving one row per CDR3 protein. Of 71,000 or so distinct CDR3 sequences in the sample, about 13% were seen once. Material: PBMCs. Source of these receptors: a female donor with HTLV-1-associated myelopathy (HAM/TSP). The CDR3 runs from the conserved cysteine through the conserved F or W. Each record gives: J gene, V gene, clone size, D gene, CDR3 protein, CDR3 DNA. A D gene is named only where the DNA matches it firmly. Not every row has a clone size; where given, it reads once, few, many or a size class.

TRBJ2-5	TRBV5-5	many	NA	CASSGTGGGKETQYF	TGTGCCAGCAGCGGAACTGGAGGGGGCAAGGAGACCCAGTACTTC
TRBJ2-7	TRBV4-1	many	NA	CASSQGVLDYEQYF	TGCGCCAGCAGCCAAGGGGTTCTTGACTACGAGCAGTACTTC
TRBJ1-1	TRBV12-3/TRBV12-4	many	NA	CASPLNTEAFF	TGTGCCAGCCCACTGAACACTGAAGCTTTCTTT
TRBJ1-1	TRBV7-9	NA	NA	CASSLFIGTTVLEAFF	TGTGCCAGCAGCTTATTTATTGGGACCACGGTCCTGGAAGCTTTCTTT
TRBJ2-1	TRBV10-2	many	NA	CATLLRGREQFF	TGCGCCACCTTACTTAGGGGTCGCGAGCAGTTCTTC
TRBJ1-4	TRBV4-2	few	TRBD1	CASSHVGQQGEGKLFF	TGTGCCAGCAGCCATGTCGGCCAACAGGGGGAGGGGAAACTGTTTTTT
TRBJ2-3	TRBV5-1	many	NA	CASSLSVTGTSTDTQYF	TGCGCCAGCAGCCTTTCGGTGACAGGGACTAGCACAGATACGCAGTATTTT
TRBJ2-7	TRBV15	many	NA	CATSRDLGSEQYF	TGTGCCACCAGCAGAGATCTGGGATCCGAGCAGTACTTC
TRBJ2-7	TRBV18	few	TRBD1	CASSPWTGSSYEQYF	TGTGCCAGCTCACCATGGACAGGGAGCTCCTACGAGCAGTACTTC
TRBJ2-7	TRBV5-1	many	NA	CASSLESRQGQQYF	TGCGCCAGCAGCTTGGAGTCCCGGCAGGGGCAACAGTACTTC
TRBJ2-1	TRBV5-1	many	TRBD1	CASSSNRDRYNEQFF	TGCGCCAGCAGCTCAAACCGGGACAGATACAATGAGCAGTTCTTC
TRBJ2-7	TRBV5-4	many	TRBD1	CASSRDRGLNEQYF	TGTGCCAGCAGCCGGGACAGGGGTCTCAACGAGCAGTACTTC
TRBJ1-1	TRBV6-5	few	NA	CASSRGNTEAFF	TGTGCCAGCAGCAGGGGGAACACTGAAGCTTTCTTT
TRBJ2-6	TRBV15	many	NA	CATSRDQGGSRGANVLTF	TGTGCTACCAGCAGAGATCAAGGTGGGAGCAGAGGGGCCAACGTCCTGACTTTC
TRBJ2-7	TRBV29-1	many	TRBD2	CSVESGEGKQYF	TGCAGCGTTGAATCCGGGGAGGGTAAGCAGTACTTC
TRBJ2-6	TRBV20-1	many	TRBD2	CSARSGGTGANVLTF	TGCAGTGCTAGGTCGGGGGGAACTGGGGCCAACGTCCTGACTTTC
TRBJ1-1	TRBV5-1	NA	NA	CASSLWFGNTEAFF	TGCGCCAGCAGCTTGTGGTTCGGGAACACTGAAGCTTTCTTT
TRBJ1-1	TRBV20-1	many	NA	CSAWAGDMAETFF	TGCAGTGCCTGGGCAGGAGATATGGCTGAAACTTTCTTT
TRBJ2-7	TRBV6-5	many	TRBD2	CASSYSGTVPYEQYF	TGTGCCAGCAGTTATAGCGGGACTGTTCCCTACGAGCAGTACTTC
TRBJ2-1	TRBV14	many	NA	CASSPLGRYEQFF	TGTGCCAGCAGCCCCCTGGGAAGGTATGAGCAGTTCTTC
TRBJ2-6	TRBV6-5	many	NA	CASSYFIPGVRSGANVLTF	TGTGCCAGCAGTTACTTCATCCCAGGCGTGAGGTCTGGGGCCAACGTCCTGACTTTC
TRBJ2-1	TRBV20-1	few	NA	CSARTTGSYNEQFF	TGCAGTGCTAGGACTACGGGGTCCTACAATGAGCAGTTCTTC
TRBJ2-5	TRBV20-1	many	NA	CSARNRGLGGETQYF	TGCAGTGCCAGGAACCGGGGCCTGGGGGGAGAGACCCAGTACTTC
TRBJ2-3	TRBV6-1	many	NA	CASNRDGTDTQYF	TGTGCCAGCAACAGGGACGGCACAGATACGCAGTATTTT
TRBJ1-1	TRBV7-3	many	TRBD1	CASSSGGSQGREAFF	TGTGCCAGCAGCTCGGGGGGTTCACAGGGGCGTGAAGCTTTCTTT
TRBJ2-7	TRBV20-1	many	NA	CSASGDEQYF	TGCAGTGCTAGCGGTGACGAGCAGTACTTC
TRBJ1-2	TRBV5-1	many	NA	CASSSDLEFGYTF	TGCGCCAGCTCGTCAGATCTTGAGTTTGGCTACACCTTC
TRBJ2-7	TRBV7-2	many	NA	CASSPGPYSLYEQYF	TGTGCCAGCAGCCCAGGGCCGTATTCCCTCTACGAGCAGTACTTC
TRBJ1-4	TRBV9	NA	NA	CASSSTGTRGKKLFF	TGTGCCAGCAGCTCTACCGGGACACGTGGTAAAAAACTGTTTTTT
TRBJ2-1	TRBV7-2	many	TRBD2	CASSFGTSGFSSYNEQFF	TGTGCCAGCAGCTTCGGTACTAGCGGGTTCAGCTCCTACAATGAGCAGTTCTTC
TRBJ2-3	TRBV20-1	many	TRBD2	CSASGAGGGTDTQYF	TGCAGTGCTAGCGGAGCGGGGGGCGGAACAGATACGCAGTATTTT
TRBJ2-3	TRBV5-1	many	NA	CASSPPGMGATDTQYF	TGCGCCAGCAGCCCCCCGGGGATGGGCGCCACAGATACGCAGTATTTT
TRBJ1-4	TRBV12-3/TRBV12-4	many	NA	CASSLGPGVKLFF	TGTGCCAGCAGTTTAGGTCCGGGGGTAAAACTGTTTTTT
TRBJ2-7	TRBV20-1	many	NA	CSAPTGTLSYEQYF	TGCAGTGCCCCGACAGGTACCTTATCCTACGAGCAGTACTTC
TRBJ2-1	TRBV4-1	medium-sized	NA	CASSRESDEQFF	TGCGCCAGCAGCCGGGAAAGCGATGAGCAGTTCTTC
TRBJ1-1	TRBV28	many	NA	CASTPGRTSNTEAFF	TGTGCCAGCACTCCGGGACGGACTTCGAACACTGAAGCTTTCTTT
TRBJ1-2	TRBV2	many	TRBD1	CASSSQGYGYTF	TGTGCCAGCAGCTCACAGGGGTATGGCTACACCTTC
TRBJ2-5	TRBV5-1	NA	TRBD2	CASSRRSGGPLETQYF	TGCGCCAGCAGCCGTCGTAGCGGGGGCCCCTTGGAGACCCAGTACTTC
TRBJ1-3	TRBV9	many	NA	CASSVVGTGNTIYF	TGTGCCAGCAGCGTAGTGGGTACCGGAAACACCATATATTTT
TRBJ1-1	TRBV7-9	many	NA	CASSLGMGNTEAFF	TGTGCCAGCAGCTTAGGAATGGGGAACACTGAAGCTTTCTTT
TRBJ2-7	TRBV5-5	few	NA	CASSLNKGPYEQYF	TGTGCCAGCAGCTTGAACAAGGGGCCCTACGAGCAGTACTTC
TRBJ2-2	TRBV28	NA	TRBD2	CASSFQNPGLANTWELFF	TGTGCCAGCAGTTTCCAAAATCCAGGACTAGCTAACACCTGGGAGCTATTTTTT
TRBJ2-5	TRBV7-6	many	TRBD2	CASSPQRGGPGETQYF	TGTGCCAGCAGCCCTCAACGGGGGGGGCCCGGAGAGACCCAGTACTTC
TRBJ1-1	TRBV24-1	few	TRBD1	CATSPGQGITEAFF	TGTGCCACCAGTCCGGGACAGGGGATTACTGAAGCTTTCTTT
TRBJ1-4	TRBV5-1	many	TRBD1	CASSYRTGADEKLFF	TGCGCCAGCAGTTATAGGACAGGGGCGGATGAAAAACTGTTTTTT
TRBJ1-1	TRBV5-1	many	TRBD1	CASSQTGRNTEAFF	TGCGCCAGCAGCCAGACAGGGAGGAACACTGAAGCTTTCTTT
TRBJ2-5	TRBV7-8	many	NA	CASSLLRGAAETQYF	TGTGCCAGCAGCCTCCTAAGGGGGGCGGCGGAGACCCAGTACTTC
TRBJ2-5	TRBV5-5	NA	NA	CARSLPIGTQYF	TGTGCCAGAAGCTTGCCCATAGGGACCCAGTACTTC
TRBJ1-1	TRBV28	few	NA	CASSLAGLSRAFF	TGTGCCAGCAGTTTAGCAGGCCTCAGTCGAGCTTTCTTT
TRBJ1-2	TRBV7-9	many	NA	CASSPASIAIDGYTF	TGTGCCAGCAGCCCGGCCAGTATAGCTATAGATGGCTACACCTTC
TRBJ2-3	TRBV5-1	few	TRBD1	CASSFGQGGTDTQYF	TGCGCCAGCAGCTTCGGACAGGGAGGCACAGATACGCAGTATTTT
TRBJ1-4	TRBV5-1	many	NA	CASSGSGQGVTNEKLFF	TGCGCCAGCAGCGGGAGTGGTCAGGGAGTTACTAATGAAAAACTGTTTTTT
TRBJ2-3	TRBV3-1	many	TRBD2	CASSRGLAGTSGYTQYF	TGTGCCAGCAGCCGAGGACTAGCGGGGACGTCCGGATATACGCAGTATTTT
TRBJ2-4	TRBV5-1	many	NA	CASSLDSGLLAKNIQYF	TGCGCCAGCAGCTTGGATTCTGGCCTTCTAGCCAAAAACATTCAGTACTTC
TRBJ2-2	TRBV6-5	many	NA	CASRYRGAGELFF	TGTGCCAGCAGATACAGAGGCGCCGGGGAGCTGTTTTTT
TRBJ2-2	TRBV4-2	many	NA	CASSPYPYRPLNTGELFF	TGTGCCAGCAGCCCCTACCCTTACAGGCCTTTGAACACCGGGGAGCTGTTTTTT
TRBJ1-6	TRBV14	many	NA	CASSQAFPARNSPLHF	TGTGCCAGCAGCCAAGCGTTTCCGGCACGTAATTCACCCCTCCACTTT
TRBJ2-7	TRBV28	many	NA	CASRGIVYEQYF	TGTGCCAGCCGCGGGATCGTTTACGAGCAGTACTTC
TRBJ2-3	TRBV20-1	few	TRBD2	CSATPSGGTDTQYF	TGCAGTGCAACTCCTAGCGGGGGCACAGATACGCAGTATTTT
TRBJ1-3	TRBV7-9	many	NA	CASSLGQIGNTIYF	TGTGCCAGCAGCTTAGGACAGATTGGAAACACCATATATTTT